The entry that follows covers one TCR beta chain sequence. Profiling relied on immunoSEQ multiplex PCR, and the TCRdb table lists in-frame clones only, not all of them. Altogether 950,000 to 1,300,000 clones are present, under 80% being singletons, with the ten largest covering 1.2% to 1.5%. This entry comes from a study of shared clonotypes between healthy human individuals. Trimming removed 3 bases at V and 2 bases at J, with 11 bases between. Looked up from germline, CDR1 is MGHRA and CDR2 is YSYEKL. The length of the CDR3 is 15 residues. The genes are TRBV4-1 and TRBJ1-3; TRBD1 might be the D (5 bases). The sample was memory CD4+ T cells sorted from blood. Stated subset: CD45RA-negative fraction. The clonotype comes from a man aged 18 to 30 in good health. The CDR3 DNA reads as TGCGCCAGCAGCCAGGGCGCAGGGACTGGAAACACCATATATTTT. Amino acid sequence: CASSQGAGTGNTIYF.